This T cell receptor (beta chain) was sequenced during a study of T cell responses to AZD1222 COVID-19 vaccine. General observations from the study: Reports say nearly half of spike-specific TCRs go after unmutated variant regions. The number of AZD1222 recipients seropositive at baseline was only five to seven. White British ancestry dominated among donors, who included more females, and clonal diversity was possibly underestimated.

Second-dose intervals of approximately 4 or approximately 12 weeks were pooled. As to this clone: What it binds is unknown.

Germline lookup yields CDR1 LNHDA and CDR2 SQIVND (reference sequence). Trimming took off 5 bases at V and 0 bases at J, with 7 bases between the two ends. The CDR3 runs to 14 residues. Sequenced by immunoSEQ multiplex PCR; TCRdb stores in-frame clones only, minus some. The sample lists about 150,000 clones; 90% were seen once. The sequence was collected from an adult who received the AZD1222 COVID-19 vaccine. V gene TRBV19 combines with J gene TRBJ1-4; D gene ambiguous. Source: peripheral blood, taken 28 days after the second AZD1222 dose. DNA of the CDR3: TGTGCCAGTAGTTCTACAGCAACTAATGAAAAACTGTTTTTT. Amino acids: CASSSTATNEKLFF.